This TCR beta chain was captured in a study of human T cells and chemical hapten exposure. About the study: Slight volume differences across pooled libraries mainly accounted for varying per-sample TCR yields.

Study-wide points: Patch test score rose with PT1 expanded TCR count, significant at thresholds 8, 16 and 32, not 4.

This CDR3 is built from 17 residues. V was clipped by 0 bases and J by 3 bases; unmatched bases: 5. The germline CDR1 and CDR2 sequences are SGHTA and FQGNSA. Described time point: pre-sensitization, week 0. Treatment noted: therapeutic diphenylcyclopropenone sensitization with weekly scalp DPC. In regard to this clonotype: Its antigen is not identified.

Each CDR3 protein gets one entry after TCRdb re-called the RACE reads with MiXCR. The table lists 85,000 to 130,000 distinct CDR3 sequences, 10% to 15% of them singletons. The gene calls are TRBV7-2 and TRBJ2-5; 12 nucleotides line up with TRBD2. The sequences come from whole blood, collected in connection with sensitization to the hapten diphenylcyclopropenone (DPC). The receptor comes from a woman aged 50 to 60 with alopecia areata. Some clones in this sample may be carry-over from other donors' samples. The CDR3 spells CASSLALTSGGKETQYF. In DNA, the CDR3 is TGTGCCAGCAGCTTAGCCCTGACTAGCGGGGGAAAAGAGACCCAGTACTTC.